The sample holds one count of the clone carrying this TCR beta chain. Study processing details: How many nucleated cells were present was estimated from reference gene primer amplification. The protocol was immunoSEQ multiplex PCR, while the TCRdb copy is restricted to in-frame clones and leaves out a portion. The V and J calls and clone size are taken from that table; D and trimming were inferred from the DNA. The sample contains 160,000 or so clones, 70% to 90% of which appear only once. Individuals aged roughly 18 to 90 years were recruited from fewer than 30 US areas. Grouping used clinical history reported by participants in a survey and questionnaire. Resolution of symptoms, clearance, or two negative PCRs was present in recovered Cohort 3 donors. The sample is drawn from a study of blood T cell repertoires in COVID-19. The receptor's source is a woman aged 45 to 65 who had recovered from COVID-19. Sequenced: PBMCs or T cells enriched from blood (not recorded which).

CDR3 protein: CASSRGQASGANVLTF. CDR3 DNA sequence: TGTGCCAGTAGTAGGGGACAGGCCTCTGGGGCCAACGTCCTGACTTTC. The rearrangement links TRBV19 to TRBJ2-6, with 8 bases matching TRBD1. Germline assignment: CDR1 LNHDA and CDR2 SQIVND (reference sequence). Trimming removed 4 bases from V and 0 bases from J; junction bases left unmatched: 2. This CDR3 spans 16 amino acids.